The present TCR beta chain was sequenced within a study of blood T cell repertoires in COVID-19. As for the study in general: The United States, Italy and Spain were the sources of the acute and convalescent COVID-19 samples. The cDNA or gDNA used as material had been derived from T cells, B-cell-depleted T cells, or PBMCs.

Per the study methods: Estimation of nucleated cell counts was performed using reference gene primer amplification. Libraries were prepared by immunoSEQ multiplex PCR; TCRdb keeps only in-frame clonotypes and omits some of them. The DNA gave D and trimming, while V, J and clone size come from that table. The data show about 250,000 clones, approximately 82% seen once. V was clipped by 4 bases and J by 6 bases; unmatched bases: 10. This CDR3 region has 15 residues. The germline V gene encodes CDR1 LGHDT and CDR2 YNNKEL (reference sequence). The source is an elderly man with acute or convalescent COVID-19. The chain couples TRBV3-1 (or the pseudogene TRBV3-2) to TRBJ2-7; 9 bases match TRBD2. Sequenced: peripheral blood. CDR3 residues: CASSRGKREVSEQYF. Here the CDR3 DNA reads TGTGCCAGCAGCCGGGGAAAGCGGGAGGTCTCCGAGCAGTACTTC.